The next 2 T cell receptor beta chains were all read from a single sample in a study of PD-1 blockade in classical Hodgkin lymphoma. The assay was immunoSEQ multiplex PCR, and TCRdb's table has in-frame clones only and misses some. The sample lists 20,000 to 25,000 clones, approximately 95% occurring once. Time point in this sample: newly diagnosed, previously untreated cHL patient sample. Sequencing used peripheral blood mononuclear cells (PBMCs). Every receptor here comes from a human donor with classical Hodgkin lymphoma.

CDR3 DNA: TGTGCCAGCAGCTTGGGTGTGGGCAGGGGGCAGTACGAGCAGTACTTC. Its protein product is CASSLGVGRGQYEQYF. The rearrangement joins TRBV5-8 to TRBJ2-7; 8 bases line up with TRBD1. Germline V CDR1 and CDR2: SGHTS, YDEGEE. The V and J ends lost 0 bases and 4 bases, in that order; junction bases with no gene match: 9. This CDR3 has 16 residues.

This clone was found once. The rearrangement uses TRBV30 and TRBJ2-1; D is perhaps TRBD1 (6 bases). The CDR3 spans 15 residues. Germline CDR1 reads GTSNPN; CDR2 reads SVGIG (reference sequence). V was pared by 0 bases and J by 2 bases, with 11 bases between. CDR3 protein: CAWSVLQGPYNEQFF. CDR3 nucleotides: TGTGCCTGGAGTGTATTACAGGGTCCCTACAATGAGCAGTTCTTC.